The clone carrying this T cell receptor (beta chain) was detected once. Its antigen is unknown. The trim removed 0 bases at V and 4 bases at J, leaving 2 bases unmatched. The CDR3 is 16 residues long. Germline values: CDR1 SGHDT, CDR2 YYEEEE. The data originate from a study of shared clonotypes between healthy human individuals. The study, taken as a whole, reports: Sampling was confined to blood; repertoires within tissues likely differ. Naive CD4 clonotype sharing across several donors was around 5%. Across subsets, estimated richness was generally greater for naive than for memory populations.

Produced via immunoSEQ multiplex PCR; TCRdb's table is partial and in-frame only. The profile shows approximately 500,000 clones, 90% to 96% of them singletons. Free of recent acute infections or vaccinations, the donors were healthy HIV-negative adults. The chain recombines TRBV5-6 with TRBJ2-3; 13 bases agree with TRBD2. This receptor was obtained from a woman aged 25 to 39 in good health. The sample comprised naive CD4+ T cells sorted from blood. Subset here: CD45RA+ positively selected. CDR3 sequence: CASSLVGLAGADTQYF. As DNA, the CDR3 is TGTGCCAGCAGCTTGGTCGGACTAGCGGGAGCAGATACGCAGTATTTT.